One and the same sample provided the 5 T cell receptor beta chains below, sequenced in a study of OX40 agonist ivuxolimab in advanced cancers. Produced via immunoSEQ multiplex PCR; TCRdb's table is partial and in-frame only. The sample has 8,000 to 9,500 clones; around 89% are singletons. The sample in question was CD4+ or CD8+ T cells sorted from blood, obtained in a trial of the OX40 agonist ivuxolimab. All receptors derive from an adult with an advanced solid tumor such as melanoma, head and neck, liver or kidney cancer.

About this clone: The sample has other DNA sequences that encode this CDR3 too. This sequence joins TRBV5-1 and TRBJ2-7; 10 bases align to TRBD1. Losses at the gene ends were 4 bases for V and 4 bases for J; bases not matched to a gene: 5. CDR3 length: 14 residues. Germline V gene lookup returns CDR1 SGHRS and CDR2 YFSETQ. The CDR3 spells CASSTTGGSYEQYF. CDR3 DNA sequence: TGCGCCAGCAGCACGACAGGGGGCAGTTACGAGCAGTACTTC.

This rearrangement joins TRBV4-2 to TRBJ2-2; the D is unclear. Germline V gene data show CDR1 as LGHNA and CDR2 as YNFKEQ. V lost 3 bases and J lost 0, with 8 bases in between. The CDR3 length is 15 residues. This chain's CDR3 is CASSHGTSNTGELFF. CDR3 coding DNA: TGTGCCAGCAGCCACGGAACTTCGAACACCGGGGAGCTGTTTTTT.

CDR3 in DNA: TGCAGCGTTGCAGGGTCGGGGGATCAGCCCCAGCATTTT. Translation gives CSVAGSGDQPQHF. This rearrangement joins TRBV29-1 to TRBJ1-5; maybe TRBD1 (5 bases). The CDR3 runs to 13 residues. Between the trimmed V and J ends, which lost 4 bases and 5 bases, there was a span of 12 bases. Germline V gene data show CDR1 as SQVTM and CDR2 as ANQGSEA.

In DNA, the CDR3 is TGTGCCAGCAGCTTGGCACAGGGCCGCTCTGGAAACACCATATATTTT. This encodes CASSLAQGRSGNTIYF. The chain is built from TRBV5-4 and TRBJ1-3; maybe TRBD1 (6 bases). The V gene lost 0 bases and the J gene lost 0 bases, with 10 bases spanning the gap. Germline assignment: CDR1 SGHNT and CDR2 YYREEE (reference sequence). The CDR3 contains 16 residues.

The chain has TRBV15 and TRBJ2-1; D gene uncertain. V gave up 7 bases and J gave up 1 base, with 8 bases separating them. Germline loops: CDR1 LNHNV, CDR2 YYDKDF (reference sequence). The CDR3 is 13 amino acids. This chain's CDR3 is CATISDSYNEQFF. The CDR3 coding sequence is TGTGCCACCATAAGTGATTCCTACAATGAGCAGTTCTTC.